This T cell receptor beta chain was profiled in a study of CD8+ T cells in alopecia areata. Study observations and caveats: Lesional tissue from the scalp (especially in alopecia totalis/universalis) showed higher clonality than normal scalp.

Germline-derived CDR1 and CDR2 are SGHDN and FVKESK. V was trimmed by 4 bases and J by 10 bases, leaving 11 bases between them. This CDR3 is built from 13 residues. As for this clone: Its antigen is as yet unknown.

RNA, once extracted, was reverse transcribed into cDNA for use as the sequencing template. Here immunoSEQ multiplex PCR was the method, and the copy in TCRdb shows in-frame clones only, minus some. Of fewer than 150,000 clones listed, around 82% are singletons. Treatment in this sample: oral pan-JAK inhibitor, 5-10 mg twice daily. This sequence joins TRBV14 and TRBJ1-6; D possibly corresponds to TRBD1 (6 bases). Sample: CD8+ T cells sorted from blood, taken at week 4, from a patient treated with tofacitinib. The sequence derives from a human donor with alopecia areata. The CDR3 DNA reads as TGTGCCAGCAGCCCGACAGGTAGATCACCCCTCCACTTT. Its protein is CASSPTGRSPLHF.